The source of this T cell receptor (beta chain) is a study of blood T cell repertoires in COVID-19 (dated by TCRdb to between 2020 and 2021). About the investigation overall: The collaborator samples originated in the United States, Italy and Spain and spanned the acute and convalescent phases of COVID-19. The material from the prospective study consisted of cDNA or gDNA derived from T cells, B-cell-depleted T cells, or PBMCs. Deeply sampled blood TCRbeta repertoires from subjects exposed to, actively infected with, or recovered from COVID-19 were included in the dataset. The repertoires were made available in a free public database intended to serve as a resource for research on the immune response to SARS-CoV-2. Samples came from the ongoing ImmuneRACE study (first 160 participants) plus 1,254 subjects from 6 global collaborators. The sample metadata nearly always contained a de-identified subject ID, COVID-19 status, age in years and sex. Where available, HLA class I and class II types were obtained from metadata supplied by the sample provider rather than from assay-based typing. Broader findings and caveats from the paper: The quantity of clinical and demographic metadata differed by source and by participant and was supplied without curation.

Whole blood was collected in K2EDTA tubes by collaborating institutions according to the institutions' own protocols. For TCRbeta analysis, collaborators shipped samples as frozen whole blood, isolated PBMCs, or DNA extracted from either of those sample types. As regards this clone: What this receptor recognizes is not known. The input lacks base qualities; no much larger clone sits a single base away.

TCRbeta CDR3 regions were amplified from genomic DNA using the immunoSEQ Assay, a bias-controlled multiplex PCR. As for the authors' bioinformatics: Nucleated cell counts per sample were estimated from amplification of reference gene primers within the assay. To quantify the absolute abundance of each unique TCRbeta CDR3 rearrangement, sequence reads were collapsed and filtered. For each sample, productive Simpson clonality was calculated as the square root of Simpson's diversity index over productive rearrangements. TCRdb retrieved this table from immuneACCESS and kept in-frame rearrangements only. Not all clones are present; in checked studies, unresolved V genes account for under half, and no reason is known for the remainder. The D gene and trimming were derived from the DNA, and the V and J assignments and clone size from that table. The sample profile shows hundreds of thousands of clones; around 84% of them were found once. Together, the top ten hold 3% to 3.5% of the sample.

CDR3 length: 14 amino acids, cysteine to phenylalanine. Only the CDR3 DNA is retained, 42 bases long and in frame from the first base. CDR1 and CDR2 are drawn from the germline V gene (reference sequence): GTSNPN, SVGIG. V is clipped by 2 bases and J by 4 bases, and the sequence between their germline boundaries is 14 bases long. The sequence joins TRBV30 to TRBJ1-1; the D gene is unclear. The receptor was derived from a man between 60 and 70 years old with acute or convalescent COVID-19. Specimen: peripheral blood. The CDR3 region reads CAWSHPGLGTEAFF. The DNA sequence follows: TGTGCCTGGAGTCACCCAGGTTTGGGCACTGAAGCTTTCTTT.